What follows are 15 T cell receptor beta chains derived from one specimen sequenced in a study of T cell repertoires in cytomegalovirus infection. Which antigens these TCRs recognize remains unknown. MiXCR, applied by TCRdb to the reads, yields one record per CDR3 protein. The sample holds about 890,000 distinct CDR3 sequences, roughly 30% seen once. The source was cultured CD8+ T cells from PBMCs, collected from culture after CMV antigen stimulation. Source of these receptors: a human donor in good health (CMV status not recorded). Some clones in this sample may be carry-over from other donors' samples.

The chain uses TRBV25-1 and TRBJ1-2, with D maybe TRBD1 (6 bases). Germline V lookup: CDR1 MGHDK, CDR2 SYGVNS. Trimming cost V 4 bases and J 8 bases, with 11 bases left between them. CDR3 length equals 12 residues. The CDR3 reads CASSVGARGYTF. The CDR3 DNA sequence: TGTGCCAGCAGTGTGGGGGCGAGGGGCTACACCTTC.

This clonotype was observed at least ten times. The chain carries TRBV4-1 and TRBJ2-1; D unclear. V shed 1 base and J shed 7 bases, with 5 bases lying between them. Germline assignment: CDR1 MGHRA and CDR2 YSYEKL. The CDR3 loop spans 12 amino acids. CDR3: CASSQGPNEQFF. The CDR3 DNA reads TGCGCCAGCAGCCAAGGGCCGAATGAGCAGTTCTTC.

This clonotype was observed a single time. J is TRBJ1-2 and V is TRBV7-9; D may be TRBD1 (6 bases). V lost 5 bases, J lost 2 bases, and 24 bases lay in between. There are 18 residues in the CDR3. CDR1 is SEHNR, CDR2 FQNEAQ, per germline (reference sequence). The CDR3 DNA sequence: TGTGCCAGCAGCCTCCGGGGGAGTGCAGGGGAAAGAAACTATGGCTACACCTTC. It specifies CASSLRGSAGERNYGYTF.

This chain connects TRBV6-2 or TRBV6-3 to TRBJ1-1; the D is unclear. Germline V CDR1 and CDR2: MNHEY, SVGEGT. The CDR3 totals 15 residues. With 0 bases removed from V and 2 bases from J, the gap between germline ends came to 10 bases. CDR3 amino acids: CASSYSREVNTEAFF. CDR3 nucleotides: TGTGCCAGCAGTTACTCGAGGGAAGTAAACACTGAAGCTTTCTTT.

This clonotype came up a few times. This sequence joins TRBV6-2 or TRBV6-3 and TRBJ1-5; TRBD1 aligns across 7 bases. Germline V lookup: CDR1 MNHEY, CDR2 SVGEGT. This CDR3 is built from 15 residues. J lost 5 bases, V lost 5 bases, and 9 bases had no gene match. The CDR3 bases are TGTGCCAGCAGTCAACTGACAGGGAGCTATCAGCCCCAGCATTTT. Its translation: CASSQLTGSYQPQHF.

This chain uses TRBV5-5 with TRBJ2-1, with 10 positions matching TRBD1. The CDR3 spans 15 residues. J gave up 8 bases and V 3 bases, and 8 bases lay outside the gene matches. CDR1 SGHKS and CDR2 YYEKEE come from the germline V gene (reference sequence). CDR3 DNA: TGTGCCAGCAGCTCCCCCGGGACAGGGGTGGATGAGCAGTTCTTC. This sequence encodes CASSSPGTGVDEQFF. The entire variable domain, with the rest obtained from reference TRBV5-5 and TRBJ2-1, is as follows: DAGVTQSPTHLIKTRGQQVTLRCSPISGHKSVSWYQQVLGQGPQFIFQYYEKEERGRGNFPDRFSARQFPNYSSELNVNALLLGDSALYLCASSSPGTGVDEQFFGPGTRLTVL.

This clonotype was seen only a few times. The chain joins TRBV6-5 to TRBJ1-2; no clear D gene. The ends were cut back, 2 bases at V and 5 bases at J, with 15 bases in the middle. CDR3 size: 15 residues. Germline V CDR1 and CDR2: MNHEY, SVGAGI. CDR3 DNA sequence: TGTGCCAGCAGTTACACCGCTTTGGTTAGGTATGGCTACACCTTC. Amino acid sequence: CASSYTALVRYGYTF.

This clonotype appeared a few times. The chain links TRBV6-2 or TRBV6-3 to TRBJ2-1; tentatively, D is TRBD2 (6 bases). The CDR3 extends over 18 amino acids. Per germline, CDR1 MNHEY and CDR2 SVGEGT. The V gene lost 0 bases and the J gene lost 7 bases, with 22 bases spanning the gap. CDR3 residues: CASSYSRKGTVTANEQFF. The CDR3, as DNA: TGTGCCAGCAGTTACTCGAGAAAGGGGACTGTAACTGCGAATGAGCAGTTCTTC.

This clonotype was seen ten or more times. The chain employs TRBV7-8 and TRBJ2-2; D ambiguous. The V end was cut by 4 bases, the J end by 1 base, with 13 bases between. The V gene's germline CDR1 is SGHVS and CDR2 FQNEAQ. The CDR3 has 16 amino acids. As DNA, the CDR3 is TGTGCCAGCAGCTCCAGGCGGAATAAGAACACCGGGGAGCTGTTTTTT. It is translated as CASSSRRNKNTGELFF.

This clonotype appeared a few times. The chain combines TRBV10-3 with TRBJ1-1, with TRBD1 matching over 12 bases. Germline CDR1 ENHRY, CDR2 SYGVKD. This CDR3 has 15 residues. Trimming removed 3 bases from V and 7 bases from J; junction bases left unmatched: 6. This CDR3 reads CAISEGTGGFREAFF. The CDR3 DNA reads as TGTGCCATCAGTGAAGGGACAGGGGGCTTTCGTGAAGCTTTCTTT.

The V and J genes are TRBV27 and TRBJ2-3; TRBD1 might be the D (6 bases). V lost 10 bases, J lost 4 bases, and 15 bases lay in between. The length of the CDR3 is 13 residues. In germline, CDR1 is MNHEY, CDR2 SMNVEV (reference sequence). The CDR3: CATFSPGADTQYF. The DNA for the CDR3 is TGTGCCACCTTTTCCCCAGGGGCAGATACGCAGTATTTT.

This sequence joins TRBV18 and TRBJ2-3, with 8 nucleotides matching TRBD1. CDR3 length: 15 residues. V lost 0 bases and J lost 4; bases outside the gene matches: 3. The germline V gene has CDR1 KGHSH and CDR2 LQKENI. The CDR3 DNA sequence: TGTGCCAGCTCACCACCGACAGGGGTGCCAGATACGCAGTATTTT. It encodes CASSPPTGVPDTQYF.

This clonotype was found a few times. DNA for the CDR3: TGTGCCAGCAGTGCCGGACAGGGGGCTGGCTATGGCTACACCTTC. Translated, it gives CASSAGQGAGYGYTF. The V call is TRBV27, the J call TRBJ1-2; 11 bases align to TRBD1. The CDR3 is 15 amino acids. Unmatched junction bases numbered 6, after V lost 5 bases and J lost 4 bases. CDR1 is MNHEY, CDR2 SMNVEV, per germline (reference sequence).

This clonotype was seen many times. The V and J genes are TRBV7-9 and TRBJ1-6; D may be TRBD1 (5 bases). In germline, CDR1 is SEHNR, CDR2 FQNEAQ (reference sequence). This CDR3 spans 14 amino acids. V gave up 6 bases and J gave up 9 bases, with 15 bases separating them. The CDR3 region is CASRTGPLASPLHF. CDR3 DNA: TGTGCCAGCAGAACAGGACCGCTCGCTTCACCCCTCCACTTT.

This rearrangement joins TRBV6-6 to TRBJ1-5, with 8 bases matching TRBD1. The CDR3 covers 15 residues. CDR1 and CDR2 from the germline V gene are MNHNY and SVGAGI (reference sequence). V was clipped by 6 bases and J by 2 bases; unmatched bases: 6. The CDR3 DNA reads TGTGCCAGCAGACGCGACAGGGGCGGCAATCAGCCCCAGCATTTT. This encodes CASRRDRGGNQPQHF.